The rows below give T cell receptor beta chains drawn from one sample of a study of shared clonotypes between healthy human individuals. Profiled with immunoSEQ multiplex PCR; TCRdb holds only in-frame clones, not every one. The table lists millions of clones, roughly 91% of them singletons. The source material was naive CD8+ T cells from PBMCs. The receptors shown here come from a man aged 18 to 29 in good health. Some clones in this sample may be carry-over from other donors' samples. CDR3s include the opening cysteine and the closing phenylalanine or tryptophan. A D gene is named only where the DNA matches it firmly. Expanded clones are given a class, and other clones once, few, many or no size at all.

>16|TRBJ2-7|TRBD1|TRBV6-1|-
TGTGCCAGCAGTGGGGTCCCCGGGACAGGGATCTCCGAGCAGTACTTC
CASSGVPGTGISEQYF
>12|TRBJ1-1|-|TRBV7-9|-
TGTGCCAGCAGCCTAGATGTTTGGACGGCTTTCTTT
CASSLDVWTAFF
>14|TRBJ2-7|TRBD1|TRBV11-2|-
TGTGCCAGCAGCTCTTCGACAGGGGCCTACGAGCAGTACTTC
CASSSSTGAYEQYF
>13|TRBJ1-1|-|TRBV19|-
TGTGCCAGTAACAGAGGGGGGTCCGCTGAAGCTTTCTTT
CASNRGGSAEAFF
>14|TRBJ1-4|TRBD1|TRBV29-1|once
TGCAGCGCCTCGGACAGGGGGCGGGAAGAAAAACTGTTTTTT
CSASDRGREEKLFF
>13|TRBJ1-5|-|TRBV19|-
TGTGCCAGTAGTTTTAGTAGCAATCAGCCCCAGCATTTT
CASSFSSNQPQHF
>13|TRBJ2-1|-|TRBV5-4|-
TGTGCCAGCAGCTTGCTCGGTTACAATGAGCAGTTCTTC
CASSLLGYNEQFF
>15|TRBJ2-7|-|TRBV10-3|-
TGTGCCATCAGTGACCGGGGGACCACTGACTACGAGCAGTACTTC
CAISDRGTTDYEQYF
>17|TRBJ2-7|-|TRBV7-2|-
TGTGCCAGCAGCTTGGAAGCCTTGGGACTCGTACTCTACGAGCAGTACTTC
CASSLEALGLVLYEQYF
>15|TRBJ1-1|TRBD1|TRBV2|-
TGTGCCAGCAGTGACGGGACAGGGGCGAGCACTGAAGCTTTCTTT
CASSDGTGASTEAFF
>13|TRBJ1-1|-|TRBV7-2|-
TGTGCCAGCAGCTTACCAGGGGTCTCTGAAGCTTTCTTT
CASSLPGVSEAFF
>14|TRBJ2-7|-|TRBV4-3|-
TGCGCCAGCAGCCGGGGAGGCAGTCACTACGAGCAGTACTTC
CASSRGGSHYEQYF
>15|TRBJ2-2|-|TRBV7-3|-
TGTGCCAGCAGGGGTGGGTCCGATAACACCGGGGAGCTGTTTTTT
CASRGGSDNTGELFF
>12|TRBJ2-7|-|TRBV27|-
TGTGCCACCTGGACAGTTTCCTACGAGCAGTACTTC
CATWTVSYEQYF
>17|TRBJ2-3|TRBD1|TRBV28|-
TGTGCCAGCAGTTCTGGTAGAAGACAGGGGGCAGCAGATACGCAGTATTTT
CASSSGRRQGAADTQYF
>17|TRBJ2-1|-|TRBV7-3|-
TGTGCCAGCAGCTTAATGGGGGTCAGGAGCTCCTACAATGAGCAGTTCTTC
CASSLMGVRSSYNEQFF
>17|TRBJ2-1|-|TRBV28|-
TGTGCCAGCAGTTTTGGTCCCAGTGGCCCGGACTACAATGAGCAGTTCTTC
CASSFGPSGPDYNEQFF
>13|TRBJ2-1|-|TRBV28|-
TGTGCCAGCAGTTTCACAGGGCCCAATGAGCAGTTCTTC
CASSFTGPNEQFF
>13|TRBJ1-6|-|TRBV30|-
TGTGCCTGGAATTTTGGGGGAAATTCACCCCTCCACTTT
CAWNFGGNSPLHF
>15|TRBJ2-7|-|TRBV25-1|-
TGTGCCAGCAGCCATACCGGGACGGTCTTCTACGAGCAGTACTTC
CASSHTGTVFYEQYF
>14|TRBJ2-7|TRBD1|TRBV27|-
TGTGCCAGCAGTACGGACAGGGGACACTACGAGCAGTACTTC
CASSTDRGHYEQYF
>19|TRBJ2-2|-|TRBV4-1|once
TGCGCCAGCAGCCAAGTTGTCGTAAGTCTCCTCGGGAACACCGGGGAGCTGTTTTTT
CASSQVVVSLLGNTGELFF
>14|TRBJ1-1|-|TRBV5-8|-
TGTGCCAGCAGCATCAGGGTGGTGAACACTGAAGCTTTCTTT
CASSIRVVNTEAFF
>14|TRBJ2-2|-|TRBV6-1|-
TGTGCCAGCATTCAGGGCGGGTATACCGGGGAGCTGTTTTTT
CASIQGGYTGELFF
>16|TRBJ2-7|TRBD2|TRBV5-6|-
TGTGCCAGCAGCTTGGCCCTAGCGGGAGGGCCGTACGAGCAGTACTTC
CASSLALAGGPYEQYF
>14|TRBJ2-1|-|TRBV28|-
TGTGCCAGCAGCACCATCTGGGGAACGGGTGAGCAGTTCTTC
CASSTIWGTGEQFF
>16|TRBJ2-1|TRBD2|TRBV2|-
TGTGCCAGCATGGCTAGCGGGAGGTCGGTGGTAAATGAGCAGTTCTTC
CASMASGRSVVNEQFF
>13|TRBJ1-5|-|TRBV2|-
TGTGCCAGCAGGGGGATTAGCAATCAGCCCCAGCATTTT
CASRGISNQPQHF
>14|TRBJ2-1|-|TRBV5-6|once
TGTGCCAGCAGCTTATACAGCGGTCCCAATGAGCAGTTCTTC
CASSLYSGPNEQFF
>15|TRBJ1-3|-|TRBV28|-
TGTGCCAGCAGTTTAGATCGGGCATTCGGAAACACCATATATTTT
CASSLDRAFGNTIYF
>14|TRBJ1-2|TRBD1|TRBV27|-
TGTGCCAGCAGTGCACGGGACAGTAACTATGGCTACACCTTC
CASSARDSNYGYTF
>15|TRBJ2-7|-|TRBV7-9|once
TGTGCCAGCAGCTCTCCCGGGACCGGTATATCCGAGCAGTACTTC
CASSSPGTGISEQYF
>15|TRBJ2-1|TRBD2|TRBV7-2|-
TGTGCCAGCAGCGGGGGGGGACCCGACTACAATGAGCAGTTCTTC
CASSGGGPDYNEQFF
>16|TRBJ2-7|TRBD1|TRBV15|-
TGTGCCACCAGCAGAGGAGTAGGGACAGTTGTATACGAGCAGTACTTC
CATSRGVGTVVYEQYF
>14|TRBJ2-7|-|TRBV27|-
TGTGCCAGCAGCCCCCTAGGGGGCTCCTACGAGCAGTACTTC
CASSPLGGSYEQYF
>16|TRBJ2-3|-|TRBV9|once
TGTGCCAGCAGCTCCAGAGGAGGTCGAGGGGCAGATACGCAGTATTTT
CASSSRGGRGADTQYF
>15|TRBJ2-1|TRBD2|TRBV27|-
TGTGCCAGCGCTGCCGGGACTAGCGGGGTTAATGAGCAGTTCTTC
CASAAGTSGVNEQFF
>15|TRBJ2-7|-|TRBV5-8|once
TGTGCCAGCACCCTCCACTGGTCCCAAGCCTACGAGCAGTACTTC
CASTLHWSQAYEQYF
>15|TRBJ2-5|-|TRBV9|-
TGTGCCAGCAGCGTCCCTCCAGGCGGTCAAGAGACCCAGTACTTC
CASSVPPGGQETQYF
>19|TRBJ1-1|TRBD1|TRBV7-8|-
TGTGCCAGCAGCTTAGAGAGCGCAGGGGGCGATGGGGTGAACACTGAAGCTTTCTTT
CASSLESAGGDGVNTEAFF
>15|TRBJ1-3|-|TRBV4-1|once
TGCGCCAGCAGCCAAGATATGGGCTCTGGAAACACCATATATTTT
CASSQDMGSGNTIYF
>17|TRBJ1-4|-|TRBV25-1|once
-
CASSEYSGQGVGEKLFF
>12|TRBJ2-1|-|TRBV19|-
TGTGCCAGTAGTATAGTAGGTAATGAGCAGTTCTTC
CASSIVGNEQFF
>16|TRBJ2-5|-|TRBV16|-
TGTGCCAGCAGCCAATTTGAAGGTCCACAGCCAGTTTCCCAGTACTTC
CASSQFEGPQPVSQYF
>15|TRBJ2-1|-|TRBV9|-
TGTGCCAGCAGCGTAACCCAAACCTCCTACAATGAGCAGTTCTTC
CASSVTQTSYNEQFF
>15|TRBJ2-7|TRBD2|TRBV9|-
TGTGCCAGCAGCGCTAGCGGCATTCCATCCTACGAGCAGTACTTC
CASSASGIPSYEQYF
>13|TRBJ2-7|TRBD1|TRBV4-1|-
TGCGCCAGCAGCCAAGGAATCCGGGACAGGGAATACTTC
CASSQGIRDREYF
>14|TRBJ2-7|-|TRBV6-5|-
TGTGCCAGCAGGCCCGGGACTCCAGCCTACGAGCAGTACTTC
CASRPGTPAYEQYF
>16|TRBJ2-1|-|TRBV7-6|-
TGTGCCAGCAGCTTAGAACGGAGCGGATACTACAATGAGCAGTTCTTC
CASSLERSGYYNEQFF
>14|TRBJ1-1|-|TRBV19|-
TGTGCCAGTAGTCCGCCGGCTGAGGTCACTGAAGCTTTCTTT
CASSPPAEVTEAFF
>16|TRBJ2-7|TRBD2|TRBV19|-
TGTGCCAGTAGTCCCCTCGGGCGTAGCGGGAATTACGAGCAGTACTTC
CASSPLGRSGNYEQYF
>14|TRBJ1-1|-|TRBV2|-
TGTGCCAGCAGTCGGGAGGACATGAACACTGAAGCTTTCTTT
CASSREDMNTEAFF
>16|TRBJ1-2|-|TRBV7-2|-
TGTGCCAGCAGCGCAAACCGGGACACGATCATCTATGGCTACACCTTC
CASSANRDTIIYGYTF
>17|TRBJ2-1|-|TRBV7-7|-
TGTGCCAGCAGCGCAATCAAGGGGGAGGTCTCCTACAATGAGCAGTTCTTC
CASSAIKGEVSYNEQFF
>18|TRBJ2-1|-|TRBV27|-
TGTGCCAGCAGTTGGGGGCCCCCGACAGTCCGGTCCTACAATGAGCAGTTCTTC
CASSWGPPTVRSYNEQFF